The 27 T cell receptor beta chains reported below all come from one sample, sequenced in a study of shared clonotypes between healthy human individuals. The data were produced by immunoSEQ multiplex PCR, yet TCRdb's version contains in-frame clones alone and is incomplete. The sample includes about 1.1 million clones, about four fifths of them seen just once. Sequencing was carried out using memory CD4+ T cells from PBMCs. Subset in this sample: CD45RA-negative fraction. Receptor source: a man aged 18 to 30 in good health. Some clones in this sample may be carry-over from other donors' samples.

The chain uses TRBV11-2 and TRBJ2-7; 9 positions agree with TRBD1. With 4 bases clipped from V and 3 bases from J, the junction kept 10 bases outside the gene matches. Germline V gene data show CDR1 as SGHAT and CDR2 as FQNNGV. The CDR3 runs to 16 residues. The CDR3 protein is CASSSLNRTGVYEQYF. In DNA form, the CDR3 reads TGTGCCAGCAGCTCCCTGAACCGGACAGGGGTCTACGAGCAGTACTTC.

The chain couples TRBV9 to TRBJ1-2; D is undetermined. This CDR3 contains 13 residues. V lost 1 base to trimming and J lost 8 bases, with 12 bases between them. Looked up from germline, CDR1 is SGDLS and CDR2 is YYNGEE. CDR3 DNA: TGTGCCAGCAGCGTAAACCTACTCGGGGGCTACACCTTC. This sequence encodes CASSVNLLGGYTF. The full variable domain, in which reference TRBV9 and TRBJ1-2 provide the parts outside the CDR3, is DSGVTQTPKHLITATGQRVTLRCSPRSGDLSVYWYQQSLDQGLQFLIQYYNGEERAKGNILERFSAQQFPDLHSELNLSSLELGDSALYFCASSVNLLGGYTFGSGTRLTVV.

The chain links TRBV7-2 to TRBJ2-3; a weak D match, TRBD2 (5 bases). The CDR3 length is 14 residues. Germline CDR1 is SGHTA and CDR2 is FQGNSA. Trimming stripped 5 bases from V and 1 base from J, with 10 bases between. Here the CDR3 reads CASSPGGGTDTQYF. The CDR3 DNA reads TGTGCCAGCAGCCCCGGAGGCGGCACAGATACGCAGTATTTT.

V is TRBV4-1 and J is TRBJ2-3; D gene unclear. V lost 2 bases and J 2 bases, leaving 5 bases between the germline ends. This CDR3 has 13 amino acids. The germline gives CDR1 MGHRA, CDR2 YSYEKL. This chain's CDR3 is CASSQPYTDTQYF. The CDR3 DNA sequence: TGCGCCAGCAGCCAACCCTACACAGATACGCAGTATTTT.

This clone was counted a few times. V usage is TRBV19 and J usage is TRBJ1-1, with D hard to call. V lost 6 bases to trimming and J lost 5 bases, with 16 bases between them. The CDR3 consists of 14 residues. Germline V CDR1 and CDR2: LNHDA, SQIVND (reference sequence). This CDR3 reads CASRNPQRRTEAFF. The DNA for the CDR3 is TGTGCCAGTAGAAACCCACAGAGGCGGACTGAAGCTTTCTTT.

This clone was picked up a small number of times. The chain carries TRBV5-6 and TRBJ2-5; D not resolved. Germline V gene lookup returns CDR1 SGHDT and CDR2 YYEEEE. The CDR3 contains 14 residues. The V end was cut by 1 base, the J end by 3 bases, with 10 bases between. The CDR3 loop reads CASSLSLVEETQYF. In DNA form, the CDR3 reads TGTGCCAGCAGCTTGTCATTAGTGGAAGAGACCCAGTACTTC.

This clone was observed a single time. The chain uses TRBV6-4 and TRBJ2-3, with a weak D call TRBD2 (6 bases). CDR1 is MRHNA, CDR2 SNTAGT, per germline. Trimming took 5 bases from V and 11 from J, leaving 29 bases between them. This CDR3 is built from 17 residues. The CDR3 protein is CASSRERTVPGGKGQYF. The CDR3 coding sequence is TGTGCCAGCAGTCGGGAGCGAACGGTACCGGGTGGCAAGGGGCAGTATTTT.

This rearrangement joins TRBV4-3 to TRBJ1-2; D unresolved. Germline assignment: CDR1 LGHNA and CDR2 YSLEER. This CDR3 spans 15 amino acids. V was cut by 0 bases and J by 3 bases, with 11 bases left in between. The CDR3 sequence: CASSQDYKEYYGYTF. CDR3 coding DNA: TGCGCCAGCAGCCAAGATTATAAGGAGTACTATGGCTACACCTTC.

The chain couples TRBV10-3 to TRBJ2-7, with 11 bases matching TRBD2. The CDR3 loop spans 16 amino acids. Germline assignment: CDR1 ENHRY and CDR2 SYGVKD. V shed 6 bases, J shed 4 bases, and the junction held 11 bases outside the gene matches. In DNA form, the CDR3 reads TGTGCCATCAGCCCCCGGTGGGCTAGCGGGAGGTACGAGCAGTACTTC. Translating it yields CAISPRWASGRYEQYF.

Turning to this clone: In the same sample, other DNA sequences code for this CDR3. The rearrangement links TRBV18 to TRBJ2-2; D might be TRBD1 (6 bases). Per the germline V gene, CDR1 is KGHSH and CDR2 is LQKENI. This CDR3 spans 12 amino acids. The V and J ends lost 2 bases and 8 bases respectively, with 6 bases between them. The CDR3 DNA is TGTGCCAGCTCACCAGGGACAGGGGAGCTGTTTTTT. It specifies CASSPGTGELFF.

This clone has a handful of counts. V and J are TRBV5-1 and TRBJ1-4, with D unresolved. This CDR3 comprises 15 residues. Germline CDR1 reads SGHRS; CDR2 reads YFSETQ. Trimming removed 4 bases at V and 0 bases at J, with 10 bases between. CDR3 in amino acids: CASSAGGSTNEKLFF. DNA for the CDR3: TGCGCCAGCAGCGCGGGAGGGTCAACTAATGAAAAACTGTTTTTT.

This chain joins TRBV5-6 and TRBJ1-5; 8 nucleotides match TRBD1. The CDR3 totals 15 residues. V was pared by 2 bases and J by 3 bases, with 4 bases of the junction left unmatched. Germline CDR1 SGHDT, CDR2 YYEEEE. The CDR3 DNA follows: TGTGCCAGCAGCTTCGGGACAGGCTTCAATCAGCCCCAGCATTTT. Translating gives CASSFGTGFNQPQHF.

This chain connects TRBV21-1 to TRBJ1-5; the table names TRBD1, a call not compared with the DNA. TRBV21-1 is a pseudogene segment. The CDR3 length is 16 residues. Here the CDR3 reads CASTELLWGGCQPQHF. CDR3 nucleotides: TGTGCCAGCACCGAGCTACTCTGGGGCGGCTGTCAGCCCCAGCATTTT.

The sample holds one count of this clone. The chain is built from TRBV14 and TRBJ2-5, with a possible D match to TRBD2 (6 bases). The end of the DNA is better explained by TRBJ2-7, so the J call may be wrong. The CDR3 is made up of 14 amino acids. From germline, CDR1 is SGHDN and CDR2 FVKESK. The CDR3 here is CASSLGLPNVEQYF. The CDR3 nucleotides read TGTGCCAGCAGCCTAGGACTACCGAATGTCGAGCAGTACTTC.

This clone was seen only once. This rearrangement joins TRBV5-1 to TRBJ1-2; 10 bases line up with TRBD1. The CDR3 covers 15 residues. Germline CDR1 SGHRS, CDR2 YFSETQ. V shed 4 bases, J shed 4 bases, and the junction held 7 bases outside the gene matches. As DNA, the CDR3 is TGCGCCAGCAGCCCAGGTGGGACAGGGGTCTATGGCTACACCTTC. It translates to CASSPGGTGVYGYTF.

The chain combines TRBV12-5 with TRBJ2-1, with D tentatively TRBD2 (6 bases). With 9 bases removed from V and 8 bases from J, the gap between germline ends came to 17 bases. CDR3 length: 13 amino acids. Germline CDR1 LGHNT, CDR2 FRNRAP. Here the CDR3 reads CASQGLKGYEQFF. In nucleotides, the CDR3 is TGTGCTAGCCAAGGACTAAAGGGCTATGAGCAGTTCTTC. The full variable domain, in which reference TRBV12-5 and TRBJ2-1 provide the parts outside the CDR3, is DARVTQTPRHKVTEMGQEVTMRCQPILGHNTVFWYRQTMMQGLELLAYFRNRAPLDDSGMPKDRFSAEMPDATLATLKIQPSEPRDSAVYFCASQGLKGYEQFFGPGTRLTVL.

CDR3 nucleotide sequence: TGCAGCGTTGAAGTGAGAGCGGGGGTCTCCGAGCAGTACTTC. It codes for CSVEVRAGVSEQYF. The genes are TRBV29-1 and TRBJ2-7; TRBD2 matches at 8 bases. The CDR3 contains 14 residues. Germline loops: CDR1 SQVTM, CDR2 ANQGSEA. Trimming at V came to 1 base and at J to 6 bases, leaving 8 bases not matched to a gene.

This clone was seen more than once but under ten times. V is TRBV11-2 and J is TRBJ1-6; D not certain. The CDR3 runs to 15 residues. Trimming stripped 0 bases from V and 5 bases from J, with 8 bases between. The germline CDR1 and CDR2 sequences are SGHAT and FQNNGV. The DNA for the CDR3 is TGTGCCAGCAGCTTAGAACCAGCAAATAATTCACCCCTCCACTTT. Amino acids: CASSLEPANNSPLHF. Full variable domain (remainder filled in from reference TRBV11-2 and TRBJ1-6): EAGVAQSPRYKIIEKRQSVAFWCNPISGHATLYWYQQILGQGPKLLIQFQNNGVVDDSQLPKDRFSAERLKGVDSTLKIQPAKLEDSAVYLCASSLEPANNSPLHFGNGTRLTVT.

This rearrangement joins TRBV29-1 to TRBJ2-7, with 9 bases aligning to TRBD1. There are 13 residues in the CDR3. CDR1 SQVTM and CDR2 ANQGSEA come from the germline V gene. Losses at the gene ends were 6 bases for V and 7 bases for J; bases not matched to a gene: 10. The CDR3, as DNA: TGCAGCGTCAACAGACAGGGGGGATTGGAGCAGTACTTC. This translates into CSVNRQGGLEQYF.

V is TRBV9 and J is TRBJ2-5; 9 bases align to TRBD2. Germline V lookup: CDR1 SGDLS, CDR2 YYNGEE. With 2 bases clipped from V and 2 bases from J, the junction kept 10 bases outside the gene matches. The CDR3 contains 17 residues. The CDR3 spells CASSVGPAGGGQETQYF. The CDR3, as DNA: TGTGCCAGCAGCGTCGGCCCAGCGGGAGGAGGGCAAGAGACCCAGTACTTC.

This sequence joins TRBV29-1 and TRBJ1-3; D perhaps matches TRBD1 (5 bases). CDR3 size: 15 residues. Germline CDR1 and CDR2: SQVTM and ANQGSEA. The V and J ends lost 7 bases and 0 bases respectively, with 16 bases between them. The CDR3 region has the DNA TGCAGCGCAGGGATGCGGGGGGTCTCTGGAAACACCATATATTTT. It yields the protein CSAGMRGVSGNTIYF.

The chain combines TRBV28 with TRBJ1-2; 10 positions agree with TRBD1. The trim removed 5 bases at V and 5 bases at J, leaving 5 bases unmatched. Germline V gene sequence: CDR1 MDHEN, CDR2 SYDVKM. CDR3 size: 14 residues. The CDR3 reads CASSPGTGVYGYTF. The CDR3 DNA is TGTGCCAGCAGTCCTGGGACAGGGGTTTATGGCTACACCTTC.

The chain is built from TRBV27 and TRBJ2-1; tentative D call: TRBD2 (5 bases). The CDR3 totals 15 residues. With 6 bases removed from V and 0 bases from J, the gap between germline ends came to 12 bases. The V gene's germline CDR1 is MNHEY and CDR2 SMNVEV (reference sequence). The CDR3 DNA reads as TGTGCCAGCAGGCTCAGCGGTAGCTCCTACAATGAGCAGTTCTTC. The encoded protein is CASRLSGSSYNEQFF.

This clone has a handful of counts. V gene TRBV5-1 combines with J gene TRBJ1-2; 8 bases match TRBD1. V was pared by 4 bases and J by 3 bases, with 8 bases of the junction left unmatched. There are 15 residues in the CDR3. Germline V gene sequence: CDR1 SGHRS, CDR2 YFSETQ. The CDR3 DNA reads as TGCGCCAGCAGCCAACCAGGGGGCGCGTACTATGGCTACACCTTC. This codes for CASSQPGGAYYGYTF.

The chain is built from TRBV19 and TRBJ2-7; D perhaps matches TRBD1 (5 bases). The CDR3 runs 15 residues. V lost 5 bases to trimming and J lost 5 bases, with 19 bases between them. Germline CDR1 and CDR2: LNHDA and SQIVND (reference sequence). The DNA for the CDR3 is TGTGCCAGTAGTTACCGACAGACACTTTGGAACGAGCAGTACTTC. This codes for CASSYRQTLWNEQYF. Supplemented by reference TRBV19 and TRBJ2-7, the full variable domain reads DGGITQSPKYLFRKEGQNVTLSCEQNLNHDAMYWYRQDPGQGLRLIYYSQIVNDFQKGDIAEGYSVSREKKESFPLTVTSAQKNPTAFYLCASSYRQTLWNEQYFGPGTRLTVT.

The chain is built from TRBV18 and TRBJ1-3; D gene unclear. Germline V gives CDR1 KGHSH, CDR2 LQKENI. This CDR3 is built from 18 residues. Trimming shortened V by 2 bases and J by 0 bases, and 17 bases separated the two germline ends. In DNA form, the CDR3 reads TGTGCCAGCTCACCAATCCGGATGGCTTATGACTCTGGAAACACCATATATTTT. This gives the protein CASSPIRMAYDSGNTIYF. Full variable domain (remainder filled in from reference TRBV18 and TRBJ1-3): NAGVMQNPRHLVRRRGQEARLRCSPMKGHSHVYWYRQLPEEGLKFMVYLQKENIIDESGMPKERFSAEFPKEGPSILRIQQVVRGDSAAYFCASSPIRMAYDSGNTIYFGEGSWLTVV.

J is TRBJ2-1 and V is TRBV18; tentative D call: TRBD2 (6 bases). Germline V gene sequence: CDR1 KGHSH, CDR2 LQKENI. The CDR3 loop spans 16 amino acids. Trimming left V 6 bases short and J 4 bases short, with 19 bases between. Written as DNA, the CDR3 is TGTGCCAGCTCCCCTGCGGGACCGCTTATATACAATGAGCAGTTCTTC. Its translation: CASSPAGPLIYNEQFF.